The following is a T cell receptor beta chain sequence with its context. This entry comes from a study of blood T cell repertoires in COVID-19. Study-wide background: Acute and convalescent COVID-19 samples came from the United States, Italy and Spain.

V shed 4 bases and J shed 2 bases, with 9 bases lying between them. Germline V gives CDR1 SGHKS, CDR2 YYEKEE (reference sequence). CDR3 length: 13 residues. TCRdb keeps only in-frame clones here, not all; method: immunoSEQ multiplex PCR. The table has some 200,000 clones, roughly four fifths seen once. This TCR was sampled from a man aged 25 to 45 with active or convalescent COVID-19. This chain links TRBV5-5 with TRBJ1-1, with a possible D match to TRBD1 (5 bases). Sample: peripheral blood. The CDR3 nucleotides are TGTGCCAGCAGCAGTACAGGAAACACTGAAGCTTTCTTT. Protein: CASSSTGNTEAFF.